A single sample is the source of the 17 T cell receptor beta chains below, sequenced in a study of T cells in narcolepsy. Produced via immunoSEQ multiplex PCR; TCRdb's table is partial and in-frame only. The sample holds under 40,000 clones, roughly 77% seen once. Sequenced sample: CD45RA- memory CD4+ T cells from PBMCs. These receptors came from a human donor with narcolepsy.

The genes are TRBV5-6 and TRBJ2-5; TRBD2 aligns across 8 bases. Unmatched junction bases numbered 10, after V lost 5 bases and J lost 7 bases. The CDR3 covers 14 residues. Germline V gene sequence: CDR1 SGHDT, CDR2 YYEEEE. The CDR3 here is CASRISGSRGTQYF. DNA of the CDR3: TGTGCCAGCAGGATCAGCGGGAGCCGCGGGACCCAGTACTTC.

The chain uses TRBV5-6 and TRBJ1-6, with D unclear. CDR1 is SGHDT, CDR2 YYEEEE, per germline. The CDR3 extends over 14 amino acids. V was clipped by 4 bases and J by 7 bases, with 12 bases between them. The CDR3 DNA follows: TGTGCCAGCAGCCGAGGGTTTCAGAATTCACCCCTCCACTTT. This sequence encodes CASSRGFQNSPLHF. Complete variable domain (other parts from reference TRBV5-6 and TRBJ1-6): DAGVTQSPTHLIKTRGQQVTLRCSPKSGHDTVSWYQQALGQGPQFIFQYYEEEERQRGNFPDRFSGHQFPNYSSELNVNALLLGDSALYLCASSRGFQNSPLHFGNGTRLTVT.

The V call is TRBV6-1, the J call TRBJ1-4, with 8 bases fitting TRBD1. This CDR3 is 14 amino acids long. V gave up 6 bases and J gave up 10 bases; unmatched junction bases: 10. Germline V gene data show CDR1 as MNHNS and CDR2 as SASEGT. The CDR3 DNA reads as TGTGCCAGCAGATTCGGACAGGGTGGGGGAAAACTGTTTTTT. As protein: CASRFGQGGGKLFF.

The CDR3 here is CASSPWPTSGTEAFF. The DNA for the CDR3 is TGTGCCAGCAGCCCGTGGCCGACGAGCGGCACTGAAGCTTTCTTT. This chain uses TRBV7-3 with TRBJ1-1; D remains unclear. V lost 5 bases, J lost 4 bases, and 17 bases lay in between. Germline V gene sequence: CDR1 SGHTA, CDR2 FQGTGA. This CDR3 contains 15 residues.

The chain uses TRBV19 and TRBJ1-1, with D possibly matching TRBD1 (6 bases). The CDR3 is 13 amino acids. V was shortened by 3 bases and J by 5 bases, with 10 bases between the two germline ends. In germline, CDR1 is LNHDA, CDR2 SQIVND (reference sequence). The CDR3 nucleotides are TGTGCCAGTAGTATCCGGGGGCAAACTGAAGCTTTCTTT. It specifies CASSIRGQTEAFF. The complete variable domain, with remaining parts taken from reference TRBV19 and TRBJ1-1, reads DGGITQSPKYLFRKEGQNVTLSCEQNLNHDAMYWYRQDPGQGLRLIYYSQIVNDFQKGDIAEGYSVSREKKESFPLTVTSAQKNPTAFYLCASSIRGQTEAFFGQGTRLTVV.

V usage is TRBV12-5 and J usage is TRBJ2-3; a weak D match, TRBD2 (5 bases). The CDR3 is 13 amino acids. The V gene's germline CDR1 is LGHNT and CDR2 FRNRAP. V was clipped by 5 bases and J by 6 bases, with 12 bases between them. The CDR3 here is CASGLTGEDTQYF. The DNA of the CDR3 is TGTGCTAGTGGTCTAACTGGGGAGGATACGCAGTATTTT.

The V gene is TRBV7-3, the J gene TRBJ2-1; 12 nucleotides match TRBD2. This CDR3 has 17 residues. Germline CDR1 SGHTA, CDR2 FQGTGA. The J segment lost 8 bases and the V segment lost 3 bases, leaving 11 bases of the junction unmatched. DNA of the CDR3: TGTGCCAGCAGCTTCTCAGGACTAGCGGGGAGTGGGGATGAGCAGTTCTTC. Protein product: CASSFSGLAGSGDEQFF.

The chain couples TRBV25-1 to TRBJ2-2; D gene uncertain. Germline-derived CDR1 and CDR2 are MGHDK and SYGVNS. This CDR3 comprises 16 residues. Trimming stripped 3 bases from V and 2 bases from J, with 13 bases between. The CDR3 protein is CASSDSDRANTGELFF. In DNA, the CDR3 is TGTGCCAGCAGTGACTCCGACCGGGCAAACACCGGGGAGCTGTTTTTT.

The chain joins TRBV27 to TRBJ1-5, with D perhaps TRBD1 (5 bases). The CDR3 extends over 16 amino acids. V gave up 8 bases and J gave up 1 base, with 18 bases separating them. CDR1 and CDR2 from the germline V gene are MNHEY and SMNVEV (reference sequence). The DNA of the CDR3 is TGTGCCAGCGGTAGGAAAGCGGCAGGGAGCAATCAGCCCCAGCATTTT. Its protein is CASGRKAAGSNQPQHF.

This clone was seen once. The V and J genes are TRBV5-6 and TRBJ1-2, with D uncertain. CDR1 and CDR2 from the germline V gene are SGHDT and YYEEEE. Trimming shortened V by 3 bases and J by 4 bases, and 10 bases separated the two germline ends. CDR3 length: 13 residues. CDR3 bases: TGTGCCAGCAGCTACCGGGAGGGCTATGGCTACACCTTC. Its translation: CASSYREGYGYTF.

This rearrangement joins TRBV6-1 to TRBJ2-1, with D possibly being TRBD1 (6 bases). V lost 2 bases, J lost 3 bases, and 11 bases lay in between. The germline V gene encodes CDR1 MNHNS and CDR2 SASEGT. The CDR3 is 15 residues long. The CDR3 is CASSETGRGYNEQFF. The CDR3 bases are TGTGCCAGCAGTGAAACGGGCAGGGGCTACAATGAGCAGTTCTTC.

This clone came up once. V gene TRBV14 combines with J gene TRBJ2-1; no clear D gene. Looked up from germline, CDR1 is SGHDN and CDR2 is FVKESK. Trimming took off 0 bases at V and 1 base at J, with 10 bases between the two ends. The CDR3 sequence is 16 residues long. The CDR3 loop reads CASSQEAVSSYNEQFF. The CDR3 DNA reads TGTGCCAGCAGCCAAGAGGCTGTGAGTTCCTACAATGAGCAGTTCTTC.

On this clone itself: This same CDR3 is encoded by further DNA sequences in the sample. This chain connects TRBV7-9 to TRBJ2-7, with D maybe TRBD1 (6 bases). Germline assignment: CDR1 SEHNR and CDR2 FQNEAQ (reference sequence). The germline V and J ends were trimmed by 5 bases and 4 bases, with 9 bases remaining between them. This CDR3 is built from 12 residues. For the CDR3, the DNA is TGTGCCAGCAGCCAAACAGGGTACGAGCAGTACTTC. Translated: CASSQTGYEQYF.

This chain links TRBV7-4 with TRBJ2-7; D might be TRBD2 (6 bases). Germline V lookup: CDR1 SGHVT, CDR2 SQSDAQ. V lost 2 bases and J 1 base, leaving 12 bases between the germline ends. CDR3 size: 15 residues. The CDR3 region has the DNA TGTGCCAGCAGCTTATCAGAGGAGGGGTCCTACGAGCAGTACTTC. Translation gives CASSLSEEGSYEQYF.

The genes are TRBV6-1 and TRBJ2-3; 11 bases match TRBD2. V dropped 4 bases and J dropped 4; count of bases not matched to a gene: 4. This CDR3 is 15 amino acids long. Germline CDR1 reads MNHNS; CDR2 reads SASEGT. The CDR3 nucleotides are TGTGCCAGCAGTGTGACTAGCGGGAAGGCAGATACGCAGTATTTT. Translation gives CASSVTSGKADTQYF.

In the case of this clone: The sample carries other DNA sequences with the same CDR3. Here the CDR3 reads CASSLEPGNTIYF. Written as DNA, the CDR3 is TGTGCCAGCAGCTTAGAACCCGGAAACACCATATATTTT. The chain has TRBV11-2 and TRBJ1-3; D is undetermined. V was pared by 0 bases and J by 4 bases, with 4 bases between. CDR1 SGHAT and CDR2 FQNNGV come from the germline V gene. CDR3 length equals 13 residues. The full variable domain, with the rest looked up from reference TRBV11-2 and TRBJ1-3, is EAGVAQSPRYKIIEKRQSVAFWCNPISGHATLYWYQQILGQGPKLLIQFQNNGVVDDSQLPKDRFSAERLKGVDSTLKIQPAKLEDSAVYLCASSLEPGNTIYFGEGSWLTVV.

In its sample, this clone was seen a few times. The chain links TRBV11-2 to TRBJ1-3; D remains unclear. The CDR3 is 15 amino acids. Germline CDR1 reads SGHAT; CDR2 reads FQNNGV. Trimming took off 5 bases at V and 0 bases at J, with 11 bases between the two ends. CDR3 residues: CASSQVGGSGNTIYF. The CDR3 DNA is TGTGCCAGCAGCCAAGTAGGTGGCTCTGGAAACACCATATATTTT.